Given below is one T cell receptor (beta chain) in context. The assay was immunoSEQ multiplex PCR, and TCRdb's table has in-frame clones only and misses some. The sample consists of more than 2,000,000 clones, more than 90% of them appearing once. J was trimmed by 10 bases and V by 2 bases; bases with no gene match: 5. CDR1 is GTSNPN and CDR2 is SVGIG in the germline V gene (reference sequence). This CDR3 spans 12 amino acids. This sample is part of a study of shared clonotypes between healthy human individuals. The TCR sequence derives from a man between 18 and 35 years old in good health. The sequenced sample consisted of naive CD4+ T cells sorted from blood. Documented subset: CD45RA+ positively selected. The chain uses TRBV30 and TRBJ2-3; TRBD1 aligns across 8 bases. For the CDR3, the DNA is TGTGCCTGGAGTCAAGGACAGGGAGCGCAGTATTTT. Translating it yields CAWSQGQGAQYF. Full variable domain (missing parts from reference TRBV30 and TRBJ2-3): SQTIHQWPATLVQPVGSPLSLECTVEGTSNPNLYWYRQAAGRGLQLLFYSVGIGQISSEVPQNLSASRPQDRQFILSSKKLLLSDSGFYLCAWSQGQGAQYFGPGTRLTVL.